Following are 5 T cell receptor beta chains from one sample sequenced in a study of regulatory T cells in long-lasting Graves disease. Arm-PCR of CDR3 regions and iRepertoire HTBI primers were used to build TCR beta libraries. TCRdb re-analysed the multiplex PCR reads in MiXCR, keeping a single row per CDR3 protein. The top ten clones hold roughly 28% of a sample with a few hundred thousand distinct CDR3 sequences, 23% of them seen once. Indicated time point: persistent/refractory GD, antithyroid drugs over 5 years with positive TRAb. Generation of the TCR library employed RNA extracted from PBMCs. The sequencing here drew on peripheral blood mononuclear cells (PBMCs), taken when the disease was refractory, from a patient treated with antithyroid drugs. Receptor source: a female donor with Graves disease.

V is TRBV6-6 and J is TRBJ1-5, with D possibly being TRBD1 (6 bases). Germline loops: CDR1 MNHNY, CDR2 SVGAGI (reference sequence). This CDR3 has 16 residues. The V end lost 0 bases, the J end lost 3 bases, and 12 bases lay between the germline ends. CDR3 DNA: TGTGCCAGCAGTTACTCGATGGGGGGCTCCAATCAGCCCCAGCATTTT. Translated: CASSYSMGGSNQPQHF.

A few counts support this clonotype. V and J are TRBV27 and TRBJ2-2, with 8 bases matching TRBD1. The CDR3 consists of 19 residues. Germline V gene data show CDR1 as MNHEY and CDR2 as SMNVEV (reference sequence). V gave up 0 bases and J gave up 5 bases; unmatched junction bases: 14. The CDR3: CASSLSNRWQGARTGELFF. CDR3 nucleotides: TGTGCCAGCAGTTTATCGAACAGGTGGCAGGGGGCGCGGACCGGGGAGCTGTTTTTT.

The rearrangement links TRBV7-9 to TRBJ2-7, with D possibly being TRBD1 (6 bases). V dropped 5 bases and J dropped 2 bases, with 13 bases sitting between them. The germline gives CDR1 SEHNR, CDR2 FQNEAQ (reference sequence). The CDR3 consists of 14 residues. The CDR3: CASSQTGITYEQYF. CDR3 coding DNA: TGTGCCAGCAGCCAGACAGGAATAACCTACGAGCAGTACTTC.

The chain joins TRBV7-9 to TRBJ1-5; D may be TRBD1 (6 bases). CDR3 length: 16 residues. Trimming removed 5 bases at V and 9 bases at J, with 23 bases between. In germline, CDR1 is SEHNR, CDR2 FQNEAQ (reference sequence). The CDR3 region has the DNA TGTGCCAGCAGCAATGATCGGGGGCTAACCCCCAGGCCCCAGCATTTT. As protein: CASSNDRGLTPRPQHF.

The table lists this clonotype with a few counts. The CDR3 is CASSLETGELFF. CDR3 DNA sequence: TGTGCCAGCAGCTTGGAGACCGGGGAGCTGTTTTTT. The rearrangement links TRBV11-2 to TRBJ2-2; D gene unclear. Per the germline V gene, CDR1 is SGHAT and CDR2 is FQNNGV. The V end was cut by 3 bases, the J end by 5 bases, with 4 bases between. CDR3 length: 12 residues.